The 7 T cell receptor beta chains in this list originate from one sample, sequenced in a study of sequential checkpoint blockade in melanoma (dated by TCRdb to 2018 to 2020). Preparation of the library involved the immunoSEQ multiplex PCR assay. In TCRdb, the immuneACCESS table is reduced to in-frame sequences with V and J assigned. These tables do not hold every clone; where another copy was compared, an unresolved V gene accounts for under half, and the others remain unexplained. This sample lists roughly 8,500 clones; roughly 24% were detected once. About 10% of the sample is in the top ten clones. This specimen's treatment or condition label, per the study, means: randomized to nivolumab then ipilimumab (arm A) or the reverse (arm B). The sequencing here drew on tumor tissue (inferred from file names), taken from a patient given nivolumab and ipilimumab in sequence. These receptors all come from a human donor with melanoma.

This chain links TRBV5-1 with TRBJ1-6; possible D gene TRBD1, 5 bases. The germline gives CDR1 SGHRS, CDR2 YFSETQ. The CDR3 loop spans 17 amino acids. The germline V and J ends were trimmed by 0 bases and 7 bases, with 17 bases remaining between them. The CDR3: CASSLALEFGGNSPLHF. In DNA form, the CDR3 reads TGCGCCAGCAGCTTGGCCTTGGAGTTTGGGGGGAATTCACCCCTCCACTTT.

There are a few counts of this clone. This chain joins TRBV7-5 and TRBJ2-1; the DNA was not used to check the table's D call, TRBD1. TRBV7-5 is deemed a pseudogene. The CDR3 runs 14 residues. The CDR3 coding sequence is TGTGCCAGCAGAAGGACAGGGACCTACAATGAGCAGTTCTTC. Amino acids: CASRRTGTYNEQFF.

This clone was seen repeatedly, ten times or more. The genes are TRBV6-8 and TRBJ2-5, with TRBD1 identical over 7 bases. J lost 4 bases, V lost 6 bases, and 8 bases had no gene match. The CDR3 is 14 residues long. The germline V gene encodes CDR1 MNHGY and CDR2 SAAAGT. CDR3 bases: TGTGCCAGCAGCCTCAGGGGGAAAGGAGAGACCCAGTACTTC. Translation gives CASSLRGKGETQYF.

This clone is labeled medium-sized. This chain joins TRBV16 and TRBJ1-6, with D possibly TRBD1 on 5 matching bases. V lost 3 bases, J lost 7 bases, and 13 bases lay in between. This CDR3 has 15 residues. The germline gives CDR1 KGHSY, CDR2 FQNENV. The CDR3 nucleotides read TGTGCCAGCAGCCAGGCCGGGACCAGGAATTCACCCCTCCACTTT. Its translation: CASSQAGTRNSPLHF.

The rearrangement joins TRBV28 to TRBJ1-2, with a possible D match to TRBD1 (6 bases). CDR1 is MDHEN, CDR2 SYDVKM, per germline. Deletions cut 6 bases from V and 7 bases from J, with 18 bases between. The CDR3 covers 14 residues. CDR3: CASRPHRDELGYTF. The CDR3, as DNA: TGTGCCAGCAGACCACACAGGGACGAGCTTGGCTACACCTTC.

This chain connects TRBV18 to TRBJ2-3; maybe TRBD2 (6 bases). Trimming shortened V by 2 bases and J by 14 bases, and 20 bases separated the two germline ends. Germline CDR1 reads KGHSH; CDR2 reads LQKENI. The CDR3 is 14 residues long. The CDR3 loop is CASSPISSGSGLYF. The CDR3 bases are TGTGCCAGCTCACCAATCAGTTCAGGAAGCGGGCTGTATTTT.

V gene TRBV11-3 combines with J gene TRBJ1-6; perhaps TRBD1 as D (6 bases). The CDR3 sequence is 14 residues long. Trimming shortened V by 4 bases and J by 5 bases, and 9 bases separated the two germline ends. CDR1 is SGHNT and CDR2 is YENEEA in the germline V gene. The CDR3 is CASSWTADNSPLHF. The CDR3 nucleotides are TGTGCCAGCAGCTGGACAGCCGATAATTCACCCCTCCACTTT.